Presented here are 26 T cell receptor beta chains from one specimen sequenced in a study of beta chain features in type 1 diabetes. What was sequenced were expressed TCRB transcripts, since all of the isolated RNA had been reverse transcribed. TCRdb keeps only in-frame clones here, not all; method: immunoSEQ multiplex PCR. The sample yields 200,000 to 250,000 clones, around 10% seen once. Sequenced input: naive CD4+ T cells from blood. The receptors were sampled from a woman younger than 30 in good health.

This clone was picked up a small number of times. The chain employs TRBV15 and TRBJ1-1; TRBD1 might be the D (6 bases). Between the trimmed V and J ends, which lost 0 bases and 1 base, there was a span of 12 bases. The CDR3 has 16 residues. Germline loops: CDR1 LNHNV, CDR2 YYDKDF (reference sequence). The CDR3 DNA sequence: TGTGCCACCAGCAGAGAGCAGGGGCGTGGGAACACTGAAGCTTTCTTT. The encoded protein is CATSREQGRGNTEAFF.

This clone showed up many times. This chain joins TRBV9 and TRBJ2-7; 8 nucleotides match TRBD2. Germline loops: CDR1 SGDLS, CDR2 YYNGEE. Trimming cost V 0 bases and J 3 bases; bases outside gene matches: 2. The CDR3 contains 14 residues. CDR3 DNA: TGTGCCAGCAGCGTAGGGACTAGCCGCTACGAGCAGTACTTC. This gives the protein CASSVGTSRYEQYF.

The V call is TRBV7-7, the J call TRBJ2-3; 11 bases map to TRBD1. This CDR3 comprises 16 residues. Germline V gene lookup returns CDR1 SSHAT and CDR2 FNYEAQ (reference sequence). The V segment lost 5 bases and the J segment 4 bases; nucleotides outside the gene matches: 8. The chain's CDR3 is CASSLEGQGGADTQYF. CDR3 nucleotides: TGTGCCAGCAGCCTAGAGGGACAGGGGGGGGCAGATACGCAGTATTTT.

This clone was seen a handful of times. The CDR3, as DNA: TGCAGCCTTAATCAAGGGACAGCAAGCACAGATACGCAGTATTTT. Its translation: CSLNQGTASTDTQYF. The gene calls are TRBV29-1 and TRBJ2-3, with TRBD1 matching 7 bases. V lost 8 bases to trimming and J lost 0 bases; unmatched junction nucleotides: 11. Germline CDR1 SQVTM, CDR2 ANQGSEA. This CDR3 has 15 residues.

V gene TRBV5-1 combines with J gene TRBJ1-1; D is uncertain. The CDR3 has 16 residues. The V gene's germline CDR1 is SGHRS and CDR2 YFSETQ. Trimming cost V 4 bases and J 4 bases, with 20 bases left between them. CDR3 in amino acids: CASSAFSSVLSTEAFF. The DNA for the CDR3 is TGCGCCAGCAGCGCCTTTTCTTCCGTCCTTAGCACTGAAGCTTTCTTT.

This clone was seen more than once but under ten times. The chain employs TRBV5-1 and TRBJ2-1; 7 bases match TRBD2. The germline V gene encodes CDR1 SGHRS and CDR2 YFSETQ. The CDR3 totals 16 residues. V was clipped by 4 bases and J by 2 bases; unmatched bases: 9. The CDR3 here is CASSLVASGTYNEQFF. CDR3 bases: TGCGCCAGCAGCCTTGTGGCTAGCGGTACCTACAATGAGCAGTTCTTC.

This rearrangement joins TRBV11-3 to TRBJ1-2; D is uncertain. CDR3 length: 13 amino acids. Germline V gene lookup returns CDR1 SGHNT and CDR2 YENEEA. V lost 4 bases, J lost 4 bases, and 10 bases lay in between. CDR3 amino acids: CASSSADTYGYTF. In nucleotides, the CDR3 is TGTGCCAGCAGCTCGGCAGACACCTATGGCTACACCTTC. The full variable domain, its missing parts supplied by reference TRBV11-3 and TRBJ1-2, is EAGVVQSPRYKIIEKKQPVAFWCNPISGHNTLYWYLQNLGQGPELLIRYENEEAVDDSQLPKDRFSAERLKGVDSTLKIQPAELGDSAVYLCASSSADTYGYTFGSGTRLTVV.

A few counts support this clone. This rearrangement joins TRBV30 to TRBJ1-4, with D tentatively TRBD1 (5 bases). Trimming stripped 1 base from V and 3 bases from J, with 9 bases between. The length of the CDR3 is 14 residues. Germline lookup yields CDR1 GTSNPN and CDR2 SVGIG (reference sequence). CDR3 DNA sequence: TGTGCCTGGAGTGGAGACAGACCTAATGAAAAACTGTTTTTT. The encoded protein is CAWSGDRPNEKLFF. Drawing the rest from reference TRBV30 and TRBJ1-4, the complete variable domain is SQTIHQWPATLVQPVGSPLSLECTVEGTSNPNLYWYRQAAGRGLQLLFYSVGIGQISSEVPQNLSASRPQDRQFILSSKKLLLSDSGFYLCAWSGDRPNEKLFFGSGTQLSVL.

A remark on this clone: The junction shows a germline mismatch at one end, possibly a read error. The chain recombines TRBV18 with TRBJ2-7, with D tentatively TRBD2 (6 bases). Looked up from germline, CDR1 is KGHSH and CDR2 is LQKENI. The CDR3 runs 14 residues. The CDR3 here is CASSPPGRSYEQYF. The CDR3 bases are TGTGCCAGCTCCCCACCAGGGAGGTCCTACGAGCAGTACTTC.

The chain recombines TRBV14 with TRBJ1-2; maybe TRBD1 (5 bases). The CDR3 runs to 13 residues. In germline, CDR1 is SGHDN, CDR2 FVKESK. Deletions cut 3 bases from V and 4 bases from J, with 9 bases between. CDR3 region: CASSQGRFYGYTF. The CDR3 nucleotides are TGTGCCAGCAGCCAGGGGCGTTTCTATGGCTACACCTTC.

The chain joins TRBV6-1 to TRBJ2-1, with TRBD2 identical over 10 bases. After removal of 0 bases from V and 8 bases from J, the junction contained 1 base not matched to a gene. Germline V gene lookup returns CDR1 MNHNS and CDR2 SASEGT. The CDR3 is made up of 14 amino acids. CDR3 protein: CASSEALAGDEQFF. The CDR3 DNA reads TGTGCCAGCAGTGAAGCGCTAGCGGGAGATGAGCAGTTCTTC.

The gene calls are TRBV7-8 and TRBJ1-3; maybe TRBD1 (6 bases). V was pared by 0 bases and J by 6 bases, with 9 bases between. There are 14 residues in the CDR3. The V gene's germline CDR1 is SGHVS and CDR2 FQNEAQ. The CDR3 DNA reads TGTGCCAGCAGCTTAGCCCAGGGGAAAAACACCATATATTTT. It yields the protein CASSLAQGKNTIYF.

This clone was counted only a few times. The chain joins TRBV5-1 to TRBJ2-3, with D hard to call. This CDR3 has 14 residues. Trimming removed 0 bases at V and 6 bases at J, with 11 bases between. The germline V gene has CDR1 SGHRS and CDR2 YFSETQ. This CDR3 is CASSLAGHGDTQYF. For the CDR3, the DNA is TGCGCCAGCAGCTTGGCTGGCCACGGGGATACGCAGTATTTT.

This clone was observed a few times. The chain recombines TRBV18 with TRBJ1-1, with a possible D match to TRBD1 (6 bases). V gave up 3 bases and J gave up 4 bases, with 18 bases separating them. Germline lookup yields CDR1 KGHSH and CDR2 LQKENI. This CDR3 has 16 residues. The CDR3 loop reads CASSPFRGIAATEAFF. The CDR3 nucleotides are TGTGCCAGCTCACCCTTCAGGGGAATTGCGGCCACTGAAGCTTTCTTT.

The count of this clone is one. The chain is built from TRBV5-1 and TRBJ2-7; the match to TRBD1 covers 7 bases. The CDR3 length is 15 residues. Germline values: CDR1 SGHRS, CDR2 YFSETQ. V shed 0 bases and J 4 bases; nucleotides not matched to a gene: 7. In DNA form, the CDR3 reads TGCGCCAGCAGCTTGGCCACAGGGGACCCGTACGAGCAGTACTTC. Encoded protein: CASSLATGDPYEQYF.

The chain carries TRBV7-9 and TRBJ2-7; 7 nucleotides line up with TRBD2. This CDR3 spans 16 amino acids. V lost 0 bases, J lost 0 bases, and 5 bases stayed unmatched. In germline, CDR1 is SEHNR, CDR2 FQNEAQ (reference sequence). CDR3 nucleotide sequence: TGTGCCAGCAGCTTAGCGTTGGGAGGGCCCTCCTACGAGCAGTACTTC. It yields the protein CASSLALGGPSYEQYF.

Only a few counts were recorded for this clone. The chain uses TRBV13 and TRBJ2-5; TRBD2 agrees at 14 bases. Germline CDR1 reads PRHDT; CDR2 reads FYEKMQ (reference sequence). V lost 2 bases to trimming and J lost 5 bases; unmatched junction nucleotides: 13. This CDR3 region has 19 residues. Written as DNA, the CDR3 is TGTGCCAGCAGCTTACGACGTGAGACTAGCGGGAGGGCCGCTGAGACCCAGTACTTC. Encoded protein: CASSLRRETSGRAAETQYF.

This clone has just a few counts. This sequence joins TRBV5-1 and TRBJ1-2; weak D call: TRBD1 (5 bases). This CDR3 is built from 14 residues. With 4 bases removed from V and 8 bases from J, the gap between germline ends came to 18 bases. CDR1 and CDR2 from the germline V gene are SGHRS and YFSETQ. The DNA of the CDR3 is TGCGCCAGCAGCGGTGGACAAGGTCAGGGAGGCTACACCTTC. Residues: CASSGGQGQGGYTF.

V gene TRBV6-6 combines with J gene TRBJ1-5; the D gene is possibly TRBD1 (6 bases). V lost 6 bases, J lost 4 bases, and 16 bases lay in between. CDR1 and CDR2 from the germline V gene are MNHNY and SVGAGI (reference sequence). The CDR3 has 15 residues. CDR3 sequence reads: CASSPNRDRNQPQHF. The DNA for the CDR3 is TGTGCCAGCAGCCCGAACAGGGATCGGAATCAGCCCCAGCATTTT.

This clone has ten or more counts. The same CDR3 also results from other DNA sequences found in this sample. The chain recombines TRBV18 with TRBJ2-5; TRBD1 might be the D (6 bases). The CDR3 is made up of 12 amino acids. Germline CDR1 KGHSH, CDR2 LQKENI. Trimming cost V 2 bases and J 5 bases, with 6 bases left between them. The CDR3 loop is CASSPTGETQYF. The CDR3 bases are TGTGCCAGCTCACCAACAGGGGAGACCCAGTACTTC.

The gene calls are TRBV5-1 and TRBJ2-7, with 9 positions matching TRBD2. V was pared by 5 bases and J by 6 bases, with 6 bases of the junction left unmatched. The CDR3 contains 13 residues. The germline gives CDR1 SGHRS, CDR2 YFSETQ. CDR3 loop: CASSVAGVPEQYF. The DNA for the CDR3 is TGCGCCAGCAGTGTAGCGGGAGTCCCCGAGCAGTACTTC.

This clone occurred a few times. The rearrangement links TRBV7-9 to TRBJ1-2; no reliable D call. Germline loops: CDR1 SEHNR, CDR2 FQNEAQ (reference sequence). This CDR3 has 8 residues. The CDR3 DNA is TGTGGCTCAGATGGCTACACCTTC. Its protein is CGSDGYTF.

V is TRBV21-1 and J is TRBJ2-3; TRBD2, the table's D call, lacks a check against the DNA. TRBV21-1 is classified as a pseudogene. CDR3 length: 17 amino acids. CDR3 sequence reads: CASSKVRRRLATDTQYF. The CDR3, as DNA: TGTGCCAGCAGCAAAGTGAGGCGACGCCTCGCCACAGATACGCAGTATTTT.

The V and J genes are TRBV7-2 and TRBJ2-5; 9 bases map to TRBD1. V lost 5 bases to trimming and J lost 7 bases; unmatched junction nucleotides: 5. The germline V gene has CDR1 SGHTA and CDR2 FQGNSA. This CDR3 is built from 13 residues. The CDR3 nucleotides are TGTGCCAGCAGCGGGGACAGGGACGGGACCCAGTACTTC. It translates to CASSGDRDGTQYF.

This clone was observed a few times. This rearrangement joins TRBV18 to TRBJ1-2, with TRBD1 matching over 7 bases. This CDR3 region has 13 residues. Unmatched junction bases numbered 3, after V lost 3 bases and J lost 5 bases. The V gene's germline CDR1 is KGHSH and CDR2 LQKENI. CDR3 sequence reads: CASSPGQTYGYTF. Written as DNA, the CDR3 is TGTGCCAGCTCACCGGGACAGACTTATGGCTACACCTTC. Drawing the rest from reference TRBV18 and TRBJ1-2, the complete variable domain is NAGVMQNPRHLVRRRGQEARLRCSPMKGHSHVYWYRQLPEEGLKFMVYLQKENIIDESGMPKERFSAEFPKEGPSILRIQQVVRGDSAAYFCASSPGQTYGYTFGSGTRLTVV.

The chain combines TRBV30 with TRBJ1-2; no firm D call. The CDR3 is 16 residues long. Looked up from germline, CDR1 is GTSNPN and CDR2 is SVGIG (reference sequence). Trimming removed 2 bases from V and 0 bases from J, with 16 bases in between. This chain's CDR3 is CAWSPVPVKANYGYTF. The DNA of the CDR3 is TGTGCCTGGAGTCCCGTCCCGGTTAAAGCTAACTATGGCTACACCTTC.